Listed here are 26 T cell receptor beta chains from one sample, sequenced in a study of blood T cells in healthy people across ages. For the second PCR, which ran for roughly 6 to 12 cycles, a sample-barcoded 5' primer and a J-beta primer mix were used. TCRdb re-called the 5' RACE reads through MiXCR, storing one row per CDR3 protein. Here the sample spans about 830,000 distinct CDR3 sequences, under 80% being singletons. Source material: blood. The receptors were gathered from a young man in good health.

This sequence joins TRBV7-2 and TRBJ1-4; unclear D gene. This CDR3 spans 15 amino acids. The germline V and J ends were trimmed by 5 bases and 7 bases, with 17 bases remaining between them. The V gene's germline CDR1 is SGHTA and CDR2 FQGNSA. CDR3 in amino acids: CASSQNGLYGEKLFF. CDR3 DNA sequence: TGTGCCAGCAGCCAAAACGGGTTGTACGGTGAAAAACTGTTTTTT.

Concerning this clonotype: Since a much larger clone is just one base distant, this may be a read error. The chain combines TRBV9 with TRBJ1-5, with 7 bases identical to TRBD1. The CDR3 covers 14 residues. In germline, CDR1 is SGDLS, CDR2 YYNGEE. The CDR3 sequence is CASSAGTDNRPQHF. The CDR3 nucleotides read TGTGCCAGCAGCGCCGGGACAGACAATCGGCCCCAGCATTTT.

The chain joins TRBV3-1 to TRBJ1-2; possibly TRBD1 for D (6 bases). Germline assignment: CDR1 LGHDT and CDR2 YNNKEL (reference sequence). The CDR3 totals 17 residues. Trimming stripped 2 bases from V and 3 bases from J, with 19 bases between. CDR3 bases: TGTGCCAGCAGCCAAATTGGCCGGGGGGCGCCTGACTATGGCTACACCTTC. Its translation is CASSQIGRGAPDYGYTF. Combining the CDR3 with reference TRBV3-1 and TRBJ1-2 gives the whole variable domain DTAVSQTPKYLVTQMGNDKSIKCEQNLGHDTMYWYKQDSKKFLKIMFSYNNKELIINETVPNRFSPKSPDKAHLNLHINSLELGDSAVYFCASSQIGRGAPDYGYTFGSGTRLTVV.

This clonotype was recorded only once. V and J are TRBV9 and TRBJ2-1, with 13 bases lining up with TRBD2. V was pared by 3 bases and J by 9 bases, with 9 bases of the junction left unmatched. CDR1 is SGDLS and CDR2 is YYNGEE in the germline V gene. The CDR3 is made up of 16 amino acids. The CDR3 is CASSGLAGGFMGEQFF. CDR3 coding DNA: TGTGCCAGCAGCGGACTAGCGGGGGGATTCATGGGTGAGCAGTTCTTC.

V and J are TRBV4-2 and TRBJ2-3; 10 bases align to TRBD2. This CDR3 region has 15 residues. The germline V gene encodes CDR1 LGHNA and CDR2 YNFKEQ. Trimming took 0 bases from V and 8 from J; bases not matched to a gene: 5. CDR3 amino acids: CASSQDLSGGGTQYF. As DNA, the CDR3 is TGTGCCAGCAGCCAAGATTTGAGCGGGGGGGGTACGCAGTATTTT.

This clonotype appeared once. The V and J genes are TRBV20-1 and TRBJ2-5; D is possibly TRBD2 (5 bases). CDR3 length equals 12 residues. V shed 3 bases and J shed 5 bases, with 10 bases lying between them. Looked up from germline, CDR1 is DFQATT and CDR2 is SNEGSKA (reference sequence). CDR3 amino acids: CSARRAPETQYF. The CDR3 region has the DNA TGCAGTGCTAGGAGGGCCCCGGAGACCCAGTACTTC.

The chain joins TRBV9 to TRBJ2-2, with D hard to call. Trimming cost V 7 bases and J 3 bases, with 13 bases left between them. Germline CDR1 and CDR2: SGDLS and YYNGEE. The CDR3 spans 14 residues. CDR3 in DNA: TGTGCCAGCGGCGGATCCCGTCACACCGGGGAGCTGTTTTTT. Its protein is CASGGSRHTGELFF.

The genes are TRBV7-9 and TRBJ2-4, with D possibly being TRBD2 (6 bases). The J call may be in error: the DNA end matches TRBJ2-7 better. Germline assignment: CDR1 SEHNR and CDR2 FQNEAQ (reference sequence). This CDR3 has 15 amino acids. The CDR3 coding sequence is TGTGCCAGCAGCTTTGATCTAGCGAAGAACCACGAGCAGTACTTC. As protein: CASSFDLAKNHEQYF.

This chain uses TRBV12-3 or TRBV12-4 with TRBJ2-7; 8 bases fit TRBD1. The CDR3 length is 14 residues. After removal of 7 bases from V and 3 bases from J, the junction contained 8 bases not matched to a gene. Written as DNA, the CDR3 is TGTGCCAGCACCCTTAGGACAGGGATCTACGAGCAGTACTTC. Protein: CASTLRTGIYEQYF.

This clonotype was seen a few times. V and J are TRBV12-3 or TRBV12-4 and TRBJ1-4, with unresolved D. V lost 6 bases, J lost 5 bases, and 16 bases lay in between. This CDR3 spans 15 amino acids. The CDR3, as DNA: TGTGCCAGCAGCATTGTCGGGAGGGAGAATGAAAAACTGTTTTTT. It is translated as CASSIVGRENEKLFF.

V is TRBV4-3 and J is TRBJ2-1; D might be TRBD2 (5 bases). The V gene's germline CDR1 is LGHNA and CDR2 YSLEER. This CDR3 is built from 18 residues. Trimming pared 2 bases from V and 6 bases from J, leaving 23 bases between. The chain's CDR3 is CASSQIPPARGYGNEQFF. In DNA form, the CDR3 reads TGCGCCAGCAGCCAAATTCCCCCAGCCCGAGGGTACGGCAATGAGCAGTTCTTC.

As to this clonotype: One junction end does not reproduce the germline sequence, and a read error may be involved. V and J are TRBV25-1 and TRBJ1-2; a possible D gene is TRBD1 (6 bases). Germline lookup yields CDR1 MGHDK and CDR2 SYGVNS. This CDR3 is 14 amino acids long. The CDR3 protein is CASRTQGSPHGYTF. CDR3 in DNA: TGTGCCAGCAGGACCCAGGGGTCTCCCCATGGCTACACCTTT.

This clonotype appeared a few times. J is TRBJ1-5 and V is TRBV19; D uncertain. Germline loops: CDR1 LNHDA, CDR2 SQIVND (reference sequence). Trimming pared 3 bases from V and 1 base from J, leaving 16 bases between. The CDR3 spans 17 residues. Here the CDR3 reads CASSIGGPAASNQPQHF. The CDR3 region has the DNA TGTGCCAGTAGTATCGGAGGTCCGGCAGCAAGCAATCAGCCCCAGCATTTT.

The chain employs TRBV20-1 and TRBJ2-1, with 7 bases fitting TRBD1. The germline gives CDR1 DFQATT, CDR2 SNEGSKA (reference sequence). Trimming at V came to 6 bases and at J to 1 base, leaving 12 bases not matched to a gene. This CDR3 is 16 amino acids long. DNA for the CDR3: TGCAGTGCAAATGTGAACCGGGACAGTTCCTACAATGAGCAGTTCTTC. Its translation is CSANVNRDSSYNEQFF.

The V and J genes are TRBV6-2 or TRBV6-3 and TRBJ1-2; D not resolved. Germline lookup yields CDR1 MNHEY and CDR2 SVGEGT. Trimming took off 7 bases at V and 2 bases at J, with 17 bases between the two ends. This CDR3 has 15 residues. This chain's CDR3 is CASNKDREVNYGYTF. The CDR3, as DNA: TGTGCCAGCAACAAGGACCGGGAAGTCAACTATGGCTACACCTTC.

The V call is TRBV6-2 or TRBV6-3, the J call TRBJ2-3; D uncertain. Per the germline V gene, CDR1 is MNHEY and CDR2 is SVGEGT. This CDR3 is built from 14 residues. V was pared by 0 bases and J by 3 bases, with 7 bases between. CDR3 bases: TGTGCCAGCAGTTACTCGACCTATACAGATACGCAGTATTTT. Translated, it gives CASSYSTYTDTQYF.

A few counts support this clonotype. This chain connects TRBV29-1 to TRBJ1-2; D not certain. The CDR3 has 11 amino acids. CDR1 is SQVTM and CDR2 is ANQGSEA in the germline V gene. V was pared by 7 bases and J by 5 bases, with 11 bases between. In DNA form, the CDR3 reads TGCAGCGCTGAGTTCTGGTATGGCTACACCTTC. Translated: CSAEFWYGYTF.

This clonotype showed up just once. The chain combines TRBV7-2 with TRBJ2-2, with D possibly called TRBD1 or TRBD2 (5 bases each). Germline V gene lookup returns CDR1 SGHTA and CDR2 FQGNSA. The CDR3 runs to 14 residues. V lost 5 bases, J lost 6 bases, and 13 bases lay in between. The CDR3 DNA reads TGTGCCAGCAGCCAAGCGATGGGGGCCGGGGAGCTGTTTTTT. Encoded protein: CASSQAMGAGELFF. Drawing the rest from reference TRBV7-2 and TRBJ2-2, the complete variable domain is GAGVSQSPSNKVTEKGKDVELRCDPISGHTALYWYRQSLGQGLEFLIYFQGNSAPDKSGLPSDRFSAERTGGSVSTLTIQRTQQEDSAVYLCASSQAMGAGELFFGEGSRLTVL.

Comments on this clonotype: Germline is not matched at one junction end, which may reflect a read error. This chain links TRBV7-2 with TRBJ2-1, with TRBD2 identical over 9 bases. Gene TRBJ2-7 matches the end of the DNA better, so the J call may be wrong. Germline CDR1 reads SGHTA; CDR2 reads FQGNSA. The length of the CDR3 is 15 residues. CDR3 residues: CVSSPVAGGTYEQYF. The CDR3 DNA sequence: TGTGTCAGCAGCCCCGTGGCGGGGGGGACTTACGAGCAGTACTTC.

The chain links TRBV29-1 to TRBJ2-3; D gene uncertain. Trimming took 7 bases from V and 4 from J, leaving 9 bases between them. This CDR3 contains 11 residues. Germline lookup yields CDR1 SQVTM and CDR2 ANQGSEA. The CDR3 is CSGGMADTQYF. Written as DNA, the CDR3 is TGCAGCGGTGGGATGGCAGATACGCAGTATTTT.

This clonotype was picked up one time. The V gene is TRBV30, the J gene TRBJ2-1; TRBD2 matches at 14 bases. This CDR3 spans 14 amino acids. CDR1 and CDR2 from the germline V gene are GTSNPN and SVGIG (reference sequence). The V gene end was trimmed by 3 bases and the J gene end by 7 bases; junction bases not matched to a gene: 2. As DNA, the CDR3 is TGTGCCTGGAGCGGGACTAGCGGGGGTAATGAGCAGTTCTTC. This encodes CAWSGTSGGNEQFF.

The genes are TRBV7-2 and TRBJ1-1; no clear D. With 1 base removed from V and 2 bases from J, the gap between germline ends came to 14 bases. Germline-derived CDR1 and CDR2 are SGHTA and FQGNSA. The CDR3 loop spans 16 amino acids. In nucleotides, the CDR3 is TGTGCCAGCAGCTTAGGGTCAGGAGGAATAAACACTGAAGCTTTCTTT. Protein sequence: CASSLGSGGINTEAFF.

This clonotype has more than one count but fewer than ten. The chain uses TRBV10-3 and TRBJ2-5; TRBD2 matches 9 bases. Per the germline V gene, CDR1 is ENHRY and CDR2 is SYGVKD. This CDR3 is built from 12 residues. After removal of 10 bases from V and 2 bases from J, the junction contained 2 bases not matched to a gene. DNA for the CDR3: TGTGCCAGCGCGGGGGGGCAAGAGACCCAGTACTTC. The encoded protein is CASAGGQETQYF.

Turning to this clonotype: One end of the junction is discordant with germline, which a read error may explain. V usage is TRBV29-1 and J usage is TRBJ1-5, with TRBD1 as a possible D gene (5 bases). The CDR3 length is 14 residues. The germline gives CDR1 SQVTM, CDR2 ANQGSEA. CDR3 sequence reads: CSVAWGMSNQPQHF. The CDR3 DNA reads as TGCAGTGTTGCTTGGGGGATGAGCAATCAGCCCCAGCATTTT. Looking up the rest from reference TRBV29-1 and TRBJ1-5 gives the full variable domain: SAVISQKPSRDICQRGTSLTIQCQVDSQVTMMFWYRQQPGQSLTLIATANQGSEATYESGFVIDKFPISRPNLTFSTLTVSNMSPEDSSIYLCSVAWGMSNQPQHFGDGTRLSIL.

The chain is built from TRBV11-2 and TRBJ2-7, with D perhaps being TRBD1 or TRBD2 (5 bases each). This CDR3 comprises 14 residues. The V end was cut by 0 bases, the J end by 7 bases, with 13 bases between. Looked up from germline, CDR1 is SGHAT and CDR2 is FQNNGV. The CDR3 DNA sequence: TGTGCCAGCAGCTTAGATCGGGGCACCCAAGAGCAGTACTTC. This sequence encodes CASSLDRGTQEQYF.

The gene calls are TRBV20-1 and TRBJ2-1; D is perhaps TRBD2 (5 bases). Germline assignment: CDR1 DFQATT and CDR2 SNEGSKA (reference sequence). The CDR3 loop spans 12 amino acids. V was pared by 6 bases and J by 12 bases, with 18 bases between. As DNA, the CDR3 is TGCAGTGCGAACTCCGCCAGCGAGGGGCAGTTCTTC. This sequence encodes CSANSASEGQFF.